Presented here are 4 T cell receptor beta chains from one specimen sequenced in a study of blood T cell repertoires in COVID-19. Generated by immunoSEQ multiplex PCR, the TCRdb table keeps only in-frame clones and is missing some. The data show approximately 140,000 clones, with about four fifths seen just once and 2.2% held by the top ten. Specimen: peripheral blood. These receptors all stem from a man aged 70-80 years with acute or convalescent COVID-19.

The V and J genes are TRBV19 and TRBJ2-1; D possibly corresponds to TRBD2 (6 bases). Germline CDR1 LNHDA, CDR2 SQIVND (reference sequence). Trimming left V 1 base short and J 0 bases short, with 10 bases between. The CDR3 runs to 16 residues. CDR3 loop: CASSIGEVFSYNEQFF. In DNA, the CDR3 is TGTGCCAGTAGTATAGGGGAGGTTTTCTCCTACAATGAGCAGTTCTTC.

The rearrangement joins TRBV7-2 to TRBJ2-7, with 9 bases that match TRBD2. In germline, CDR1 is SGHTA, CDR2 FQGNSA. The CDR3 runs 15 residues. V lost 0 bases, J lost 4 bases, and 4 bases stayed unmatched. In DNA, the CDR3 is TGTGCCAGCAGCTTAGCAGCGGGGGGTCCGTACGAGCAGTACTTC. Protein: CASSLAAGGPYEQYF.

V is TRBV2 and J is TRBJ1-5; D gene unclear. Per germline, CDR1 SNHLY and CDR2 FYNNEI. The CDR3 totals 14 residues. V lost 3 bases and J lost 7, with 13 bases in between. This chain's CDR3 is CASSDPGPHQPQHF. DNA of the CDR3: TGTGCCAGCAGTGATCCCGGTCCCCACCAGCCCCAGCATTTT.

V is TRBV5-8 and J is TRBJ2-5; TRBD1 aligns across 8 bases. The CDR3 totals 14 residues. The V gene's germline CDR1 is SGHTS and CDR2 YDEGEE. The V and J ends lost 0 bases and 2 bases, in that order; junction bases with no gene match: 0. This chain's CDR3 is CASSLDRGQETQYF. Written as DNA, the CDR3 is TGTGCCAGCAGCTTGGACAGGGGGCAAGAGACCCAGTACTTC.